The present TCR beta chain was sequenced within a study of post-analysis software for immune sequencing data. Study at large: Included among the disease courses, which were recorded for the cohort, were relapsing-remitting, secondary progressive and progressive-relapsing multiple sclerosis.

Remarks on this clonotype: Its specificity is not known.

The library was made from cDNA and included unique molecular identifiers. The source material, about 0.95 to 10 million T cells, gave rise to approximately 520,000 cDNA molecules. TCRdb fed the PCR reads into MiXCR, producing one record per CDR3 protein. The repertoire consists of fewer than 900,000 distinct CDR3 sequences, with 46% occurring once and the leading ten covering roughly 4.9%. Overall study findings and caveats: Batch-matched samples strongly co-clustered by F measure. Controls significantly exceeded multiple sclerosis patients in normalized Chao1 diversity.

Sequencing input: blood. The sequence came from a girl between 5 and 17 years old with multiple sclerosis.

The CDR3 reads CAISGRDRDYEQYF. The CDR3 nucleotides are TGTGCCATCAGTGGAAGGGACAGGGACTACGAGCAGTACTTC. V gene TRBV10-3 combines with J gene TRBJ2-7, with 9 bases aligning to TRBD1. The germline gives CDR1 ENHRY, CDR2 SYGVKD. V lost 4 bases, J lost 3 bases, and 4 bases stayed unmatched. There are 14 residues in the CDR3.